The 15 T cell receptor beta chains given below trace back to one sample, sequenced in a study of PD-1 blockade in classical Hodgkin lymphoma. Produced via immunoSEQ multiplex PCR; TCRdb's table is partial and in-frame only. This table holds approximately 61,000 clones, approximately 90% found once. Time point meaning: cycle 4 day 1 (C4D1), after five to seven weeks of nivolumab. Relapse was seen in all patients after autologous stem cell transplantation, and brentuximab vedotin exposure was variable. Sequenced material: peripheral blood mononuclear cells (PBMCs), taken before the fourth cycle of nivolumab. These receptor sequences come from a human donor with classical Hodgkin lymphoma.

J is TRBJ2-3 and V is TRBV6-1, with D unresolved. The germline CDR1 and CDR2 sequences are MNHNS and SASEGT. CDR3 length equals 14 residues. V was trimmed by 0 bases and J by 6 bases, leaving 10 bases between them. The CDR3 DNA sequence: TGTGCCAGCAGTGAAGCGGGGTGGGCTGATACGCAGTATTTT. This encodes CASSEAGWADTQYF.

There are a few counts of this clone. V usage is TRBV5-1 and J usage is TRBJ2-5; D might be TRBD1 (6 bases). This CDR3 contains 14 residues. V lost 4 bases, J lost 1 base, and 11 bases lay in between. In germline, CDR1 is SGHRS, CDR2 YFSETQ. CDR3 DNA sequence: TGCGCCAGCAGCATTGGACAGCTCCAAGAGACCCAGTACTTC. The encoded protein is CASSIGQLQETQYF.

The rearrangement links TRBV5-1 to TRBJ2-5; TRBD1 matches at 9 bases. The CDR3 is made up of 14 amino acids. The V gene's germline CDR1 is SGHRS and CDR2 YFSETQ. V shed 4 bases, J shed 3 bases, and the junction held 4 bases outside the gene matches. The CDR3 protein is CASSPGTGKETQYF. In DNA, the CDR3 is TGCGCCAGCAGCCCCGGGACAGGGAAAGAGACCCAGTACTTC.

In DNA, the CDR3 is TGCAGCGTTGGCGTGGTGGGGACACTCTACGAGCAGTACTTC. Its protein product is CSVGVVGTLYEQYF. The chain recombines TRBV29-1 with TRBJ2-7; D may be TRBD1 (6 bases). There are 14 residues in the CDR3. CDR1 is SQVTM, CDR2 ANQGSEA, per germline. Trimming stripped 4 bases from V and 3 bases from J, with 16 bases between.

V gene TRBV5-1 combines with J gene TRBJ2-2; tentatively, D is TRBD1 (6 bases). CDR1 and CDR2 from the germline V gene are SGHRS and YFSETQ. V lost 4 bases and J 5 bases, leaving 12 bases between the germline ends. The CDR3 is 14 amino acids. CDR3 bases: TGCGCCAGCAGCCCTCAGGGGTCGACCGGGGAGCTGTTTTTT. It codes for CASSPQGSTGELFF.

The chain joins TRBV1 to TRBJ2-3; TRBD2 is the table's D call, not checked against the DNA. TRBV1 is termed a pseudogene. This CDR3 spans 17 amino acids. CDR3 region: CTSSQAGGEGVTDTQYF. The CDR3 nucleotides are TGCACCAGCAGCCAAGCCGGGGGGGAAGGGGTCACAGATACGCAGTATTTT.

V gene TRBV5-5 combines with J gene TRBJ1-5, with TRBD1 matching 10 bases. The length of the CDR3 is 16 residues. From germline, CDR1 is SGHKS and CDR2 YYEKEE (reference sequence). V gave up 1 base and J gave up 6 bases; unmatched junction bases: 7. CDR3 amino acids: CASSLQPGQGSQPQHF. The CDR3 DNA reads TGTGCCAGCAGCTTGCAACCGGGACAGGGGAGTCAGCCCCAGCATTTT.

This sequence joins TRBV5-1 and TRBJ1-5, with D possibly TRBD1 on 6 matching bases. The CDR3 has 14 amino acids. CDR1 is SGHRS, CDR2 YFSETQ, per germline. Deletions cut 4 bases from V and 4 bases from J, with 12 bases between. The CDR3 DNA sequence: TGCGCCAGCAGCCCCGGGACAAAAAATCAGCCCCAGCATTTT. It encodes CASSPGTKNQPQHF.

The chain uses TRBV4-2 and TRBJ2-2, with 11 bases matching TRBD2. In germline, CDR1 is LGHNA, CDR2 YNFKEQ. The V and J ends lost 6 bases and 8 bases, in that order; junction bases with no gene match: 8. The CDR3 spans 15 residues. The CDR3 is CASRSPRLAGGELFF. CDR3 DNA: TGTGCCAGCAGGAGTCCGAGACTAGCGGGGGGGGAGCTGTTTTTT.

For the CDR3, the DNA is TGTGCCAGCAGTCTCCTGTCGCCGGGCCTCCAGCGGTACACCATATATTTT. Its translation is CASSLLSPGLQRYTIYF. The chain links TRBV28 to TRBJ1-3; no firm D call. CDR3 size: 17 residues. Germline V gives CDR1 MDHEN, CDR2 SYDVKM. Between the trimmed V and J ends, which lost 5 bases and 8 bases, there was a span of 25 bases.

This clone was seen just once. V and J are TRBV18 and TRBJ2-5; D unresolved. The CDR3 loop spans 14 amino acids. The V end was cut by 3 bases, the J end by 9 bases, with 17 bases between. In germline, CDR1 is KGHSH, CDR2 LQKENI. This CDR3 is CASSPLDGPGAQYF. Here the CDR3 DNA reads TGTGCCAGCTCACCTTTAGACGGGCCTGGGGCCCAGTACTTC.

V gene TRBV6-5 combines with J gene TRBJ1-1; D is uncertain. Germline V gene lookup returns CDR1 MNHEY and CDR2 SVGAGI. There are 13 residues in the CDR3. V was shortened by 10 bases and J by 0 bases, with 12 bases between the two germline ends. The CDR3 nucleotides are TGTGCCACACAACGGGTCATGAACACTGAAGCTTTCTTT. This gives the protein CATQRVMNTEAFF.

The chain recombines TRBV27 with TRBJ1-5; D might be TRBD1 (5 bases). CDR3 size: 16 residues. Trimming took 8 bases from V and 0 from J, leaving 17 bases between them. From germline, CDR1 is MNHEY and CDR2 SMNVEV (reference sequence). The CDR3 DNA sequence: TGTGCCAGCCGACCCTCCGGGACGGTTAGCAATCAGCCCCAGCATTTT. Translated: CASRPSGTVSNQPQHF.

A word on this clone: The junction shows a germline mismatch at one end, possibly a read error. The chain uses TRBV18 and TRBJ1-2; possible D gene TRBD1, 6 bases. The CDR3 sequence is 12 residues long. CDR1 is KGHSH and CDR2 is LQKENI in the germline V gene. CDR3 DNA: TGTGCCAGCTCACTCCTCTCTAGACAGGCTCCCTTC. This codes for CASSLLSRQAPF.

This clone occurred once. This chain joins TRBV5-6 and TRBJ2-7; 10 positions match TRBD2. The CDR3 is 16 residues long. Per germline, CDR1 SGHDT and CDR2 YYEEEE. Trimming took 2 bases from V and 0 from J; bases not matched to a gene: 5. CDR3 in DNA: TGTGCCAGCAGCTTTAAAACTAGCGGGGACTCCTACGAGCAGTACTTC. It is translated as CASSFKTSGDSYEQYF.